This entry is about one T cell receptor beta chain. Its cognate antigen is unknown. Germline CDR1 and CDR2: MDHEN and SYDVKM. This CDR3 region has 21 residues. With 4 bases clipped from V and 2 bases from J, the junction kept 18 bases outside the gene matches. Through a sample-barcoded 5' primer and a J-beta primer mix, a second PCR was run for roughly 7 to 11 cycles. TCRdb itself ran the 5' RACE reads through MiXCR, one entry per CDR3 protein. The sample records approximately 900,000 distinct CDR3 sequences, almost 30% being singletons. This entry comes from a study of blood T cells in healthy people across ages. Findings and limits, study-wide: Naive T cell percentage strongly correlated with TCR beta diversity.

This sample was shared with a second study, whose subject was T cells of mothers and their children. That source notes: Each mother gave over 9 million TCR beta CDR3 reads; each child, several million. Relative to unrelated pairs, biologically related mother-child dyads exhibited marginally greater, non-significant overlap.

This clonotype originated in a woman aged 40 to 55 in good health. The specimen was blood. This sequence joins TRBV28 and TRBJ2-3, with 13 positions matching TRBD2. The CDR3: CASSYPLTLGLAGRITDTQYF. The CDR3 DNA sequence: TGTGCCAGCAGTTACCCACTGACCCTGGGACTAGCGGGGAGGATCACAGATACGCAGTATTTT.